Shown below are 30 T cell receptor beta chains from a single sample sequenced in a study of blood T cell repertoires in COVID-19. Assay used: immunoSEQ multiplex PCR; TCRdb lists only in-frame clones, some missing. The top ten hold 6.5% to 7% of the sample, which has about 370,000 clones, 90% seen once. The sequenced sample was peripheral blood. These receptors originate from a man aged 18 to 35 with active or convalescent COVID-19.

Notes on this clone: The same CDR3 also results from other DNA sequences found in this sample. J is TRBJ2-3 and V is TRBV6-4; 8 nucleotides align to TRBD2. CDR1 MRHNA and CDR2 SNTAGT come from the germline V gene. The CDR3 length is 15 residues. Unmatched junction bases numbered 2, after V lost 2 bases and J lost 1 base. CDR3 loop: CASSDTGGGTDTQYF. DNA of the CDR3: TGTGCCAGCAGTGACACGGGAGGGGGCACAGATACGCAGTATTTT.

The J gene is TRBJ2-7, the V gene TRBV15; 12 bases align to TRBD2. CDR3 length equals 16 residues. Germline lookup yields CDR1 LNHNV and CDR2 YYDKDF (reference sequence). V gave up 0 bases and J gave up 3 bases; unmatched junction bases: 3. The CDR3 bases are TGTGCCACCAGCAGAGAGACTAGCGGGGGCCTCTACGAGCAGTACTTC. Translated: CATSRETSGGLYEQYF.

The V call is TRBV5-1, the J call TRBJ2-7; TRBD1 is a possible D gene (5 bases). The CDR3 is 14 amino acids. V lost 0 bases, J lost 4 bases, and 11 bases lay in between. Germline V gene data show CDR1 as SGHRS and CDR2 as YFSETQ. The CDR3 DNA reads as TGCGCCAGCAGCTTGGCCTTTCCAGGGTACGAGCAGTACTTC. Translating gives CASSLAFPGYEQYF.

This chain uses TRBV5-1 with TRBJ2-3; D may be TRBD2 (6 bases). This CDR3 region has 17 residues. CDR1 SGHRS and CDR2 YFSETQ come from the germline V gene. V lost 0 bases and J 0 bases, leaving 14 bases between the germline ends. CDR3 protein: CASSLDGSSSSTDTQYF. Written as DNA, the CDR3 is TGCGCCAGCAGCTTGGACGGGAGCTCCTCTAGCACAGATACGCAGTATTTT.

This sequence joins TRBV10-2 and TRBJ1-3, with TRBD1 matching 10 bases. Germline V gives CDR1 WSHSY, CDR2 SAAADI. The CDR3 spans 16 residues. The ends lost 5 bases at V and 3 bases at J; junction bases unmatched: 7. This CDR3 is CASSSGTGVVGNTIYF. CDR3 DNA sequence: TGCGCCAGCAGTTCCGGGACAGGGGTTGTTGGAAACACCATATATTTT.

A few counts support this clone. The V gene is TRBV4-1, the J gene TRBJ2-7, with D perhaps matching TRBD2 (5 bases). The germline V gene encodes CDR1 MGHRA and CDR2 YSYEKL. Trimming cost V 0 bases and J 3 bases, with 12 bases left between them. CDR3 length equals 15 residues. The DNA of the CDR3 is TGCGCCAGCAGCCAAGAGACGGGGTTGGGCTACGAGCAGTACTTC. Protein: CASSQETGLGYEQYF.

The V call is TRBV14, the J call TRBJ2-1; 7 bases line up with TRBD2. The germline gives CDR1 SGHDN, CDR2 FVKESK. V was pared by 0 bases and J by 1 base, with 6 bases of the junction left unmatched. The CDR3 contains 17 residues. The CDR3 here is CASSQDVWGGSYNEQFF. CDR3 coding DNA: TGTGCCAGCAGCCAAGATGTATGGGGGGGGTCCTACAATGAGCAGTTCTTC. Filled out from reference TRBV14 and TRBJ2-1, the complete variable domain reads EAGVTQFPSHSVIEKGQTVTLRCDPISGHDNLYWYRRVMGKEIKFLLHFVKESKQDESGMPNNRFLAERTGGTYSTLKVQPAELEDSGVYFCASSQDVWGGSYNEQFFGPGTRLTVL.

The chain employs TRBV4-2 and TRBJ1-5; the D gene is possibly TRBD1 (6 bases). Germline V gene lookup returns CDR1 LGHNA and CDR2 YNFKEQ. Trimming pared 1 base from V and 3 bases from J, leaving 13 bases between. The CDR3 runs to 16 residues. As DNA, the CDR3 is TGTGCCAGCAGCCAAGGCCCAGGGGCGGACAATCAGCCCCAGCATTTT. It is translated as CASSQGPGADNQPQHF.

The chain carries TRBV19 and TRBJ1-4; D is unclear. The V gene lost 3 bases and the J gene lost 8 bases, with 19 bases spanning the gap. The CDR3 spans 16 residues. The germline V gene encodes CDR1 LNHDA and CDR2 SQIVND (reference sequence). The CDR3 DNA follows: TGTGCCAGTAGTATCGGGGAGGGAAGGTTGGGCGAAAAACTGTTTTTT. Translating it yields CASSIGEGRLGEKLFF.

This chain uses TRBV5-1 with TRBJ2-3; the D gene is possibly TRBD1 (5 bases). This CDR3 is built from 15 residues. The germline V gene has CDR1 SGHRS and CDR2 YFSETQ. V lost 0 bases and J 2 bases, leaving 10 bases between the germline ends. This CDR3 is CASSLGQSNTDTQYF. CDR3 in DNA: TGCGCCAGCAGCTTGGGACAGTCGAACACAGATACGCAGTATTTT.

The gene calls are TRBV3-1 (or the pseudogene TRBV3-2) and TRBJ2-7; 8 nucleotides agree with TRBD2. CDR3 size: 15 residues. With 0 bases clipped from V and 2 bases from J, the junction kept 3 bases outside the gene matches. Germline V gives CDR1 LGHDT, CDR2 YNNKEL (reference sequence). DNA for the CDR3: TGTGCCAGCAGCCAAGAGACGGGAGGGCCCTACGAGCAGTACTTC. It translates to CASSQETGGPYEQYF.

The CDR3 loop reads CASSLHGGTGSNEQFF. The CDR3 nucleotides are TGTGCCAGCAGCCTACACGGGGGGACAGGGTCGAATGAGCAGTTCTTC. This chain connects TRBV7-3 to TRBJ2-1; the match to TRBD1 covers 9 bases. This CDR3 comprises 16 residues. CDR1 is SGHTA and CDR2 is FQGTGA in the germline V gene. Unmatched junction bases numbered 12, after V lost 5 bases and J lost 7 bases.

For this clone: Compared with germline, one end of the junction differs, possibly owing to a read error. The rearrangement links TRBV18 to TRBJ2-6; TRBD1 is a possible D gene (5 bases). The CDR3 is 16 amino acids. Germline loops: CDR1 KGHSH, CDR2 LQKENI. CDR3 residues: CASSPRYSSGANVLTF. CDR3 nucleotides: TGTGCCAGCTCACCAAGGTACAGCTCTGGGGCCAACGTGCTGACTTTC.

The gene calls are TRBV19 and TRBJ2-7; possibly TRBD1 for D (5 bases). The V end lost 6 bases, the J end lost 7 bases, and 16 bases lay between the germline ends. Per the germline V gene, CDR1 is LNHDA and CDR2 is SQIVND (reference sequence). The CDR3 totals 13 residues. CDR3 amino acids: CASSTGIFWEQYF. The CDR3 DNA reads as TGTGCCAGTAGCACAGGAATTTTTTGGGAGCAGTACTTC.

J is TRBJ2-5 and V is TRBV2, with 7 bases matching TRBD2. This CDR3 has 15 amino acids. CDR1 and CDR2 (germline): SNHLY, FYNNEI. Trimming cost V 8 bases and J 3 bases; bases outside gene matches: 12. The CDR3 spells CASSPNRLAEETQYF. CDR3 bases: TGTGCCAGCTCCCCTAATCGACTAGCCGAAGAGACCCAGTACTTC. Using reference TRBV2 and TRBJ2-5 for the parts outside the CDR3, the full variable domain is EPEVTQTPSHQVTQMGQEVILRCVPISNHLYFYWYRQILGQKVEFLVSFYNNEISEKSEIFDDQFSVERPDGSNFTLKIRSTKLEDSAMYFCASSPNRLAEETQYFGPGTRLLVL.

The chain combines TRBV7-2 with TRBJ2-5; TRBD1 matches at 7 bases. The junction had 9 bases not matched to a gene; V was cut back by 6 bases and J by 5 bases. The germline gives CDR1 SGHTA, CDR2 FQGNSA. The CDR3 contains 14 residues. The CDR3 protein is CASRYDRVVETQYF. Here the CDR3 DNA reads TGTGCCAGCAGATATGACAGGGTGGTCGAGACCCAGTACTTC.

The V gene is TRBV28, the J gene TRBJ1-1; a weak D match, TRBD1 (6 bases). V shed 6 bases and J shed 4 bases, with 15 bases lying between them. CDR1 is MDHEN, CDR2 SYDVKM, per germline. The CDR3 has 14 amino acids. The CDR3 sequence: CASRLRGGSTEAFF. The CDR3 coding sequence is TGTGCCAGCAGGCTCAGGGGTGGGAGCACTGAAGCTTTCTTT.

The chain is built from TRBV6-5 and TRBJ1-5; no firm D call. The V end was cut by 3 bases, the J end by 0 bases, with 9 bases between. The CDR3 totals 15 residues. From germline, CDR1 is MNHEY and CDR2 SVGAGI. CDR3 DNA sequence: TGTGCCAGCAGTTATGGCAGATATAGCAATCAGCCCCAGCATTTT. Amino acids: CASSYGRYSNQPQHF.

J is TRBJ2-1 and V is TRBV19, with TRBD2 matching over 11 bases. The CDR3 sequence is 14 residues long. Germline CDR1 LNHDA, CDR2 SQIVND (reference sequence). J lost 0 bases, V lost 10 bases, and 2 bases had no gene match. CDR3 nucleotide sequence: TGTGCCACCGGACTAGCGGGCTCCTACAATGAGCAGTTCTTC. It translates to CATGLAGSYNEQFF.

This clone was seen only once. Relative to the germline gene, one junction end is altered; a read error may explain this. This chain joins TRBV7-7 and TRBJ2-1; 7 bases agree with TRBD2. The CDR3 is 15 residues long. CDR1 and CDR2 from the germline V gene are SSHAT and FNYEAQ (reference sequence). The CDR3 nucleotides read TGTGCTAGCAGCGCCGGGGCTAGCGGAGACAATGAGCAGTTCTTC. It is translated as CASSAGASGDNEQFF. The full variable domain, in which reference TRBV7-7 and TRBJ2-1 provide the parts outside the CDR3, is GAGVSQSPRYKVTKRGQDVTLRCDPISSHATLYWYQQALGQGPEFLTYFNYEAQPDKSGLPSDRFSAERPEGSISTLTIQRTEQRDSAMYRCASSAGASGDNEQFFGPGTRLTVL.

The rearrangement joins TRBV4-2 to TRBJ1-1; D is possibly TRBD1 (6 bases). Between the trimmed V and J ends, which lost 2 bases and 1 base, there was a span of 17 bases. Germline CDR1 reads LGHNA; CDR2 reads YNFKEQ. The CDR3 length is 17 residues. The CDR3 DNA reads TGTGCCAGCAGCCAACTGACAGGTGGGATTAAGAACACTGAAGCTTTCTTT. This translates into CASSQLTGGIKNTEAFF.

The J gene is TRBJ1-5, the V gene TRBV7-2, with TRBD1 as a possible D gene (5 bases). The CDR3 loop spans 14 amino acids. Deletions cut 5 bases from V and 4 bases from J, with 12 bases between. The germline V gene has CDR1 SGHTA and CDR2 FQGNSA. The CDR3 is CASSGGDGNQPQHF. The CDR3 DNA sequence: TGTGCCAGCAGCGGGGGGGACGGTAATCAGCCCCAGCATTTT.

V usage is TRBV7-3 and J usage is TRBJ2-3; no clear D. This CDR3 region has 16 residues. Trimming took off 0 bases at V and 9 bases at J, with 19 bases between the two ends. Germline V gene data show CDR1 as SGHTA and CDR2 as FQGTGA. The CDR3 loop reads CASSLTTVDDPQTQYF. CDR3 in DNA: TGTGCCAGCAGCTTAACAACAGTTGACGATCCTCAGACGCAGTATTTT.

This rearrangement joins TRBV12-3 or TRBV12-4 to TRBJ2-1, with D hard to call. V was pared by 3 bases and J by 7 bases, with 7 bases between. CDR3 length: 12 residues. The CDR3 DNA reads TGTGCCAGCAGTTTTTCCCCAAATGAGCAGTTCTTC. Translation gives CASSFSPNEQFF.

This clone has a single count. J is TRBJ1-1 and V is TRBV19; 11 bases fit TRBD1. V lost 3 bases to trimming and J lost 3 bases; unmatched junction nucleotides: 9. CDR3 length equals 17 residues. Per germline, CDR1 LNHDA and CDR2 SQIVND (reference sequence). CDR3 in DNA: TGTGCCAGTAGTATTAGGACAGGGGGCTATAGGGACACTGAAGCTTTCTTT. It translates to CASSIRTGGYRDTEAFF.

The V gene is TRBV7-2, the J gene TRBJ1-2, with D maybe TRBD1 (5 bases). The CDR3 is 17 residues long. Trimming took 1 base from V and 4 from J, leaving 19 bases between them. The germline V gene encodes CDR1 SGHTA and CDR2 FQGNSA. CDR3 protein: CASSLVSQGDFPYGYTF. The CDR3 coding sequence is TGTGCCAGCAGCTTAGTATCTCAGGGCGACTTTCCCTATGGCTACACCTTC.

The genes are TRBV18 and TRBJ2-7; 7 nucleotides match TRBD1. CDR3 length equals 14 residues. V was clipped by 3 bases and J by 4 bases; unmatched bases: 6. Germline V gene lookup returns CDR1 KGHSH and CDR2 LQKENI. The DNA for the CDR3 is TGTGCCAGCTCACCCGGGACAGCAGTATACGAGCAGTACTTC. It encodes CASSPGTAVYEQYF.

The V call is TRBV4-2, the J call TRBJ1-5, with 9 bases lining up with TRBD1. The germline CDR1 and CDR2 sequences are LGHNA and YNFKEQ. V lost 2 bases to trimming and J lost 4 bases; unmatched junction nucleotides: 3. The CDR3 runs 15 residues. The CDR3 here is CASSQQTGGNQPQHF. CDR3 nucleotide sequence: TGTGCCAGCAGCCAACAGACAGGGGGAAATCAGCCCCAGCATTTT.

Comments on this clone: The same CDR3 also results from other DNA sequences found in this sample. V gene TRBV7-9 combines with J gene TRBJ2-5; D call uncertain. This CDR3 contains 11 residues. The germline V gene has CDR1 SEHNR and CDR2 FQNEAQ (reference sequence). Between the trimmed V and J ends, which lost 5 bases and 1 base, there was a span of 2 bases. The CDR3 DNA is TGTGCCAGCAGCCTCCAAGAGACCCAGTACTTC. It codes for CASSLQETQYF. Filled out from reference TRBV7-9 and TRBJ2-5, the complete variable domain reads DTGVSQNPRHKITKRGQNVTFRCDPISEHNRLYWYRQTLGQGPEFLTYFQNEAQLEKSRLLSDRFSAERPKGSFSTLEIQRTEQGDSAMYLCASSLQETQYFGPGTRLLVL.

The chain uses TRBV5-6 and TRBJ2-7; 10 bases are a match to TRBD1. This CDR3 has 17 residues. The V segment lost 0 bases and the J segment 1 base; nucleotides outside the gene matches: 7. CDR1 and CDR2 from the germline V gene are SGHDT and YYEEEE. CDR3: CASSLAARTGGSYEQYF. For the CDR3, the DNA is TGTGCCAGCAGCTTGGCCGCTAGGACAGGGGGTTCCTACGAGCAGTACTTC.